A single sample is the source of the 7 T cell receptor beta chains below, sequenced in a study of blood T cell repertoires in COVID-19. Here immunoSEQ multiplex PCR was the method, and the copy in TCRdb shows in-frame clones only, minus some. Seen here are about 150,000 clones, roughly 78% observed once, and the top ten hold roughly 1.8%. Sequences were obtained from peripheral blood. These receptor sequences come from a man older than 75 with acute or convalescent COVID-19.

CDR3 nucleotides: TGTGCTAGTGGTTTGTTGGCGGGGGCCTCCTACGAGCAGTACTTC. This codes for CASGLLAGASYEQYF. The chain couples TRBV12-5 to TRBJ2-7, with a weak D call TRBD2 (7 bases). V was trimmed by 2 bases and J by 0 bases, leaving 11 bases between them. Per germline, CDR1 LGHNT and CDR2 FRNRAP. This CDR3 has 15 residues. Variable domain in full (rest from reference TRBV12-5 and TRBJ2-7): DARVTQTPRHKVTEMGQEVTMRCQPILGHNTVFWYRQTMMQGLELLAYFRNRAPLDDSGMPKDRFSAEMPDATLATLKIQPSEPRDSAVYFCASGLLAGASYEQYFGPGTRLTVT.

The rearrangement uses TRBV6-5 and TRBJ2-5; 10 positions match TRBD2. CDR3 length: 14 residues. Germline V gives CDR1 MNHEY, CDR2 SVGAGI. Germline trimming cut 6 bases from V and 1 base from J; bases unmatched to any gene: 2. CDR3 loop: CASSRTSGQETQYF. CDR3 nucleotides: TGTGCCAGCAGCCGGACTAGCGGCCAAGAGACCCAGTACTTC.

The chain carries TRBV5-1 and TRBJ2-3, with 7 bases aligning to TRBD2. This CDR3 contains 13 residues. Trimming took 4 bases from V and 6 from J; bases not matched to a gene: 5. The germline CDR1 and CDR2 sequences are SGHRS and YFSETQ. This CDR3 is CASSSGALDTQYF. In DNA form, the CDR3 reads TGCGCCAGCAGCAGCGGGGCCCTGGATACGCAGTATTTT.

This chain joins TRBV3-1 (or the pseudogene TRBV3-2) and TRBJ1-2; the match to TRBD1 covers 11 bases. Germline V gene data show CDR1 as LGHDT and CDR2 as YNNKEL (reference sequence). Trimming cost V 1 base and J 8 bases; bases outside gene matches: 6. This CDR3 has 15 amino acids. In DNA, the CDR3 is TGTGCCAGCAGCCAAGGGGGGACAGGGGGAAGGGGCTACACCTTC. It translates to CASSQGGTGGRGYTF.

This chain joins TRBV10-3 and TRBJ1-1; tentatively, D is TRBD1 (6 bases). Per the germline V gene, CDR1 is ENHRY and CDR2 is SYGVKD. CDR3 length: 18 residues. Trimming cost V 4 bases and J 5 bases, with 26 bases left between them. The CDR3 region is CAISAIEGGRVTWTEAFF. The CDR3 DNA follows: TGTGCCATCAGTGCTATAGAGGGGGGGCGAGTGACTTGGACTGAAGCTTTCTTT.

The CDR3 nucleotides read TGCAGTGCTAGTTTCACAGGGAACGCAGATTCACCCCTCCACTTT. It is translated as CSASFTGNADSPLHF. This sequence joins TRBV20-1 and TRBJ1-6; D is possibly TRBD1 (6 bases). This CDR3 contains 15 residues. Germline V gene data show CDR1 as DFQATT and CDR2 as SNEGSKA (reference sequence). Trimming removed 3 bases from V and 8 bases from J, with 17 bases in between.

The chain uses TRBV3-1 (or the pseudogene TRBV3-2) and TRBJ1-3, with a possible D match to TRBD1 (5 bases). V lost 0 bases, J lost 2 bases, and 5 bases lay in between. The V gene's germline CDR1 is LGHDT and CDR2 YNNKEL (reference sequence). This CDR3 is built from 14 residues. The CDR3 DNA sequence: TGTGCCAGCAGCCAAGACAGGGCTGGAAACACCATATATTTT. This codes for CASSQDRAGNTIYF.